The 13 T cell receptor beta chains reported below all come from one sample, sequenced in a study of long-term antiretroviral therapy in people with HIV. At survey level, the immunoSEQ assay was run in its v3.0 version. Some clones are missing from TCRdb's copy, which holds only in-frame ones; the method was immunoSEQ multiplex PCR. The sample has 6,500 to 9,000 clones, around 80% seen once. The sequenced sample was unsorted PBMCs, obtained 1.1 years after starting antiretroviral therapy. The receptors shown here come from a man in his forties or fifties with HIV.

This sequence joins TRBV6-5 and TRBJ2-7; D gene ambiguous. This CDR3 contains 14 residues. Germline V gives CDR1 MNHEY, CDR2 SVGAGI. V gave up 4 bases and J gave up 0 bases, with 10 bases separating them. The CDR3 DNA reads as TGTGCCAGCAGTTCCCCGCGTGTCTCCTACGAGCAGTACTTC. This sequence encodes CASSSPRVSYEQYF.

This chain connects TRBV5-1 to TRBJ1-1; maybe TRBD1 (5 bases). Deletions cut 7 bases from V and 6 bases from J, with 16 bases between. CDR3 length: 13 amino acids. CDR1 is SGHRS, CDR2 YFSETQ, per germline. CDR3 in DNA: TGCGCCAGCCTACAGGATCAGGAAGCTGAAGCTTTCTTT. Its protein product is CASLQDQEAEAFF.

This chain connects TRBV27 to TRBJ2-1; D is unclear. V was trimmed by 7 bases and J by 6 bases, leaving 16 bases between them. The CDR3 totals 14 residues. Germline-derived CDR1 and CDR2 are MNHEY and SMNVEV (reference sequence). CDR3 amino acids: CASTYSDLANEQFF. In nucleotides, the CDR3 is TGTGCCAGCACCTACTCCGACTTGGCCAATGAGCAGTTCTTC.

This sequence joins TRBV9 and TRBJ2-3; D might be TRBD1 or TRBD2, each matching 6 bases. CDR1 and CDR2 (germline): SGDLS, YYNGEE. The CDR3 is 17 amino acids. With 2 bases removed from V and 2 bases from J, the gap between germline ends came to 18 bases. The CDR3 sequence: CASSVGGGSGATDTQYF. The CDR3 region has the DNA TGTGCCAGCAGCGTCGGAGGAGGTTCGGGGGCCACAGATACGCAGTATTTT.

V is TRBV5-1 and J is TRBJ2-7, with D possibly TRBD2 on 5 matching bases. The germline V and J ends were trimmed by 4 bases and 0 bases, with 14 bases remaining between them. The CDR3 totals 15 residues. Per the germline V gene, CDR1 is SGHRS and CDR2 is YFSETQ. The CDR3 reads CASSRAGFSSYEQYF. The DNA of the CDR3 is TGCGCCAGCAGCCGGGCGGGCTTTAGCTCCTACGAGCAGTACTTC. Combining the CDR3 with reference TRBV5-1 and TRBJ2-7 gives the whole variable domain KAGVTQTPRYLIKTRGQQVTLSCSPISGHRSVSWYQQTPGQGLQFLFEYFSETQRNKGNFPGRFSGRQFSNSRSEMNVSTLELGDSALYLCASSRAGFSSYEQYFGPGTRLTVT.

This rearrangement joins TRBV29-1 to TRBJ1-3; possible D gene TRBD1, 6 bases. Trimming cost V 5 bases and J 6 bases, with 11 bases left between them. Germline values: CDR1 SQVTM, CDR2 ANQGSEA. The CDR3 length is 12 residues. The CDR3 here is CSVLGGQNTIYF. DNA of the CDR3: TGCAGCGTTCTCGGGGGCCAAAACACCATATATTTT.

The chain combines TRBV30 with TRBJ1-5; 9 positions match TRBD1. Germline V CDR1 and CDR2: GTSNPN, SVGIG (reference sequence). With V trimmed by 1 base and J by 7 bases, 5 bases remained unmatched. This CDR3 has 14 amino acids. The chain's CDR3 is CAWSGGQGRQPQHF. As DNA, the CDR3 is TGTGCCTGGAGTGGGGGACAGGGTAGACAGCCCCAGCATTTT. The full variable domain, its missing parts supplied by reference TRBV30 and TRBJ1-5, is SQTIHQWPATLVQPVGSPLSLECTVEGTSNPNLYWYRQAAGRGLQLLFYSVGIGQISSEVPQNLSASRPQDRQFILSSKKLLLSDSGFYLCAWSGGQGRQPQHFGDGTRLSIL.

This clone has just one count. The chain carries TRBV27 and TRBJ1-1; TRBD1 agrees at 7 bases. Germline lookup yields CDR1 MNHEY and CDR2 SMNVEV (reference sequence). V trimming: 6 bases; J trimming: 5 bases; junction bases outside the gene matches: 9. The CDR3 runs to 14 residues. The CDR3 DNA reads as TGTGCCAGCAGAGAAAGACAGGGAGATACTGAAGCTTTCTTT. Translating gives CASRERQGDTEAFF.

The CDR3 here is CASSVAETGDIRTDTQYF. The CDR3 bases are TGTGCCAGCAGCGTAGCTGAGACTGGGGACATACGTACAGATACGCAGTATTTT. This chain joins TRBV9 and TRBJ2-3; TRBD1 might be the D (6 bases). CDR3 size: 18 residues. With 0 bases removed from V and 3 bases from J, the gap between germline ends came to 20 bases. The germline CDR1 and CDR2 sequences are SGDLS and YYNGEE.

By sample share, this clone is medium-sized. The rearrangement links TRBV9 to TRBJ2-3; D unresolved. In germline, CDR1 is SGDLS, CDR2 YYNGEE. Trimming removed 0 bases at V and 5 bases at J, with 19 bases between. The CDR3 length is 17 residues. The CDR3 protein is CASSVDPSITQGDTQYF. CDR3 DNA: TGTGCCAGCAGCGTAGACCCCTCCATCACCCAAGGAGATACGCAGTATTTT.

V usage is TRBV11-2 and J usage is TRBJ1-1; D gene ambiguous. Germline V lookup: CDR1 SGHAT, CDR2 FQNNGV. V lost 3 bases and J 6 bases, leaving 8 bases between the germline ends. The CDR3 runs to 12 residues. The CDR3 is CASSFVGAEAFF. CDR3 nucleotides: TGTGCCAGCAGCTTCGTGGGCGCTGAAGCTTTCTTT.

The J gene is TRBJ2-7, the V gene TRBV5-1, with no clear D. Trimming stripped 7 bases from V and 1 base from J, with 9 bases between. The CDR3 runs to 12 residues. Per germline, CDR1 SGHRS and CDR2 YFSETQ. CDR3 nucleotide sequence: TGCGCCAGCCATAGTGGTTCCTACGAGCAGTACTTC. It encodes CASHSGSYEQYF.

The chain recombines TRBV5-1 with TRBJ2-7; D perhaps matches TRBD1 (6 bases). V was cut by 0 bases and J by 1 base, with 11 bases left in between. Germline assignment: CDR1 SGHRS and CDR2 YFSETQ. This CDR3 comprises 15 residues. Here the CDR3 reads CASSLGGHGSYEQYF. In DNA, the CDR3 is TGCGCCAGCAGCTTGGGGGGACACGGATCCTACGAGCAGTACTTC.